The clone carrying this T cell receptor (beta chain) was picked up a small number of times. Its antigen is not identified. The sample originates from a study of blood T cells in healthy people across ages. General study findings and limits: The fall in TCR beta diversity per million T cells was roughly linear with age.

Samples each had at least 5 micrograms of total RNA extracted. It was with a sample-barcoded 5' primer and a J-beta primer mix that a second PCR of roughly 6 to 11 cycles was run. TCRdb re-analysed the 5' RACE reads in MiXCR, keeping a single row per CDR3 protein. The profile covers more than 900,000 distinct CDR3 sequences, with around 25% appearing a single time and 0.65% to 0.75% taken by the ten largest. V was shortened by 4 bases and J by 5 bases, with 9 bases between the two germline ends. Germline assignment: CDR1 SNHLY and CDR2 FYNNEI. CDR3 length equals 13 residues. Another study also made use of these data, one on T cells of mothers and their children. This second report adds: Sequencing returned over 9 million TCR beta CDR3 reads per mother and about 2.9 million per child.

What was sequenced was blood. The gene calls are TRBV2 and TRBJ2-1, with a weak D call TRBD1 (5 bases). This TCR was sampled from a girl aged 2 to 9 in good health. CDR3 DNA sequence: TGTGCCAGCAGTGTACAGGAACACAATGAGCAGTTCTTC. Residues: CASSVQEHNEQFF.